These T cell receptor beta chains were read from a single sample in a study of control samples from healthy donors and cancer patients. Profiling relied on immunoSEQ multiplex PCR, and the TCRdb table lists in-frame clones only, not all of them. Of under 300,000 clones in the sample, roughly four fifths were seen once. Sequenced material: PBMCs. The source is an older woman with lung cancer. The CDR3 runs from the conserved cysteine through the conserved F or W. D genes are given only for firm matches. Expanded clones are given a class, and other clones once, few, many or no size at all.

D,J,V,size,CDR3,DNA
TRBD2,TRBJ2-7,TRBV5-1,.,CASSGLAGGPLIEQYF,TGCGCCAGCAGCGGTCTCGCGGGAGGCCCCTTGATCGAGCAGTACTTC
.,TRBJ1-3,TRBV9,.,CASSVEPLSWSSGNTIYF,TGTGCCAGCAGCGTAGAGCCGCTGTCGTGGAGCTCTGGAAACACCATATATTTT
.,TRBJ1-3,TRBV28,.,CASSSVSMTGNTIYF,TGTGCCAGCAGTTCCGTCTCTATGACCGGAAACACCATATATTTT
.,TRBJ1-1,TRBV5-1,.,CASRTVYRAANTEAFF,TGCGCCAGCAGAACCGTTTACAGGGCAGCAAACACTGAAGCTTTCTTT
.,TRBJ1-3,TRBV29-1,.,CSVESAGRSGNTIYF,TGCAGCGTTGAGTCGGCAGGGAGGTCTGGAAACACCATATATTTT
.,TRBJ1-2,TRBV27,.,CASSFGQRNGYTF,TGTGCCAGCAGTTTCGGACAGAGAAATGGCTACACCTTC
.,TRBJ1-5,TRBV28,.,CASSLRDGYSNQPQHF,TGTGCCAGCAGTTTACGGGACGGCTATAGCAATCAGCCCCAGCATTTT
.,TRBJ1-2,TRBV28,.,CASRQGGRGPYGYTF,TGTGCCAGCCGCCAGGGAGGCAGGGGCCCCTATGGCTACACCTTC
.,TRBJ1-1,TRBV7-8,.,CASSIDPEGVLWAFF,TGTGCCAGCAGCATAGACCCTGAGGGTGTCCTTTGGGCTTTCTTT
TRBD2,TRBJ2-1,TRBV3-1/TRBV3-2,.,CASSPGGGGSYNEQFF,TGTGCCAGCAGCCCTGGAGGCGGGGGGTCCTACAATGAGCAGTTCTTC
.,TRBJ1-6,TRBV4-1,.,CASSQEWQYNSPLHF,TGCGCCAGCAGCCAAGAGTGGCAGTATAATTCACCCCTCCACTTT
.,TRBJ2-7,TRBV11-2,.,CASSLALDRVPYEQYF,TGTGCCAGCAGCTTAGCATTGGACAGAGTCCCCTACGAGCAGTACTTC
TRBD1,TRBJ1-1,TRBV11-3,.,CASSILTGTEAFF,TGTGCCAGCAGCATATTGACAGGGACTGAAGCTTTCTTT
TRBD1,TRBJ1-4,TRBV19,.,CASSFPGQALEKLFF,TGTGCCAGTAGTTTTCCGGGACAGGCCCTTGAAAAACTGTTTTTT
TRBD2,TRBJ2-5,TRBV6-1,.,CASSVASGSQETQYF,TGTGCCAGCAGTGTAGCTAGCGGGAGCCAAGAGACCCAGTACTTC
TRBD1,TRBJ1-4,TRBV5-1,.,CASSPRDRNEKLFF,TGCGCCAGCAGCCCCCGGGACAGGAATGAAAAACTGTTTTTT
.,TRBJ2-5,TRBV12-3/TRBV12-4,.,CASRRVETQYF,TGTGCCAGCAGGCGGGTGGAGACCCAGTACTTC
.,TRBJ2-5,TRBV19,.,CASKALDGGKETQYF,TGTGCCAGTAAGGCCTTGGATGGGGGAAAGGAGACCCAGTACTTC
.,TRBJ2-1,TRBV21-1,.,CASSKVQRRTYNEQFF,TGTGCCAGCAGCAAAGTACAGCGGAGAACCTACAATGAGCAGTTCTTC
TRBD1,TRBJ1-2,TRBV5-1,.,CASSLDGQGARGYTF,TGCGCCAGCAGCTTGGACGGACAGGGGGCTAGGGGCTACACCTTC
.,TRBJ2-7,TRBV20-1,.,CSASDRYIRREQYF,TGCAGTGCTAGTGACAGGTACATCCGCCGCGAGCAGTACTTC
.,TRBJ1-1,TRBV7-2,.,CASSSTVEGNTEAFF,TGTGCCAGCAGCTCCACAGTGGAGGGGAACACTGAAGCTTTCTTT
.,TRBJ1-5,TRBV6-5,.,CASSYSSNQPQHF,TGTGCCAGCAGTTACTCTAGCAATCAGCCCCAGCATTTT
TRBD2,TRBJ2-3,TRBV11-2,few,CASSDLAGGDTQYF,TGTGCCAGCAGCGACTTAGCGGGTGGCGATACGCAGTATTTT
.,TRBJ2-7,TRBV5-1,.,CASSPMGRRSSYEQYF,TGCGCCAGCAGCCCGATGGGACGGAGAAGCTCCTACGAGCAGTACTTC
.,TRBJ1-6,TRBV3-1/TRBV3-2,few,CASSPQGGNSPLHF,TGTGCCAGCAGCCCACAGGGTGGGAATTCACCCCTCCACTTT
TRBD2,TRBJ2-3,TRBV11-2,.,CASSFGLAGTTDTQYF,TGTGCCAGCAGCTTCGGACTAGCGGGGACTACAGATACGCAGTATTTT
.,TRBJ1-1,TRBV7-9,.,CASRTPQGHLNTEAFF,TGTGCCAGCAGAACTCCCCAGGGACACCTGAACACTGAAGCTTTCTTT
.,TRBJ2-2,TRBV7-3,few,CASSPGTFTGELFF,TGTGCCAGCAGCCCCGGGACATTCACCGGGGAGCTGTTTTTT
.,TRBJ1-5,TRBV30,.,CAWSVLGGYQPQHF,TGTGCCTGGAGTGTACTTGGAGGGTACCAGCCCCAGCATTTT
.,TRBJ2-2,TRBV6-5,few,CASSYSAGTGGELFF,TGTGCCAGCAGTTACTCGGCGGGGACGGGCGGGGAGCTGTTTTTT
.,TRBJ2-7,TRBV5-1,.,CASSFGPRAYEQYF,TGCGCCAGCAGCTTCGGCCCAAGAGCCTACGAGCAGTACTTC
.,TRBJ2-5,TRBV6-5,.,CASSYGAAGETQYF,TGTGCCAGCAGTTACGGGGCAGCTGGAGAGACCCAGTACTTC
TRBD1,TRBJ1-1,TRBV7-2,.,CASSTGQGMNTEAFF,TGTGCCAGCAGCACCGGACAGGGGATGAACACTGAAGCTTTCTTT
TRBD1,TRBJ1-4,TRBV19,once,CASSEDRGSEKLFF,TGTGCCAGTAGTGAGGACAGGGGGAGTGAAAAACTGTTTTTT
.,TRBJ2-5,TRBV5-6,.,CASSPQTGGETQYF,TGTGCCAGCAGCCCTCAAACCGGGGGAGAGACCCAGTACTTC
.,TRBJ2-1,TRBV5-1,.,CASAVAESYNEQFF,TGCGCCAGCGCCGTAGCGGAATCCTACAATGAGCAGTTCTTC
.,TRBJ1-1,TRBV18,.,CASSSVWADTEAFF,TGTGCCAGCTCATCCGTATGGGCTGACACTGAAGCTTTCTTT
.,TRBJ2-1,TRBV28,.,CASSSIMARPFF,TGTGCCAGCAGTTCTATAATGGCAAGGCCGTTCTTC
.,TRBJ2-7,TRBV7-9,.,CASSRNQGAYEQYF,TGTGCCAGCAGCCGAAACCAGGGAGCCTACGAGCAGTACTTC
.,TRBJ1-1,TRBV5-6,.,CASSLVWSEAFF,TGTGCCAGCAGCTTGGTTTGGTCTGAAGCTTTCTTT
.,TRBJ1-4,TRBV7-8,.,CASSFSRGSEKLFF,TGTGCCAGCAGCTTTTCCCGGGGAAGTGAAAAACTGTTTTTT
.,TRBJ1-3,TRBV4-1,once,CASSQDWRGTGNTIYF,TGCGCCAGCAGCCAAGATTGGAGGGGAACTGGAAACACCATATATTTT
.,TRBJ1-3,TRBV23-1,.,CASSRCGVSGNTIYF,TGCGCCAGCAGTCGGTGCGGCGTCTCTGGAAACACCATATATTTT
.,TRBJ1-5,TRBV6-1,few,CASSEFQGQPQHF,TGTGCCAGCAGTGAATTCCAGGGTCAGCCCCAGCATTTT
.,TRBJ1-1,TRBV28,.,CASSLLGGNTEAFF,TGTGCCAGCAGTTTATTAGGGGGGAACACTGAAGCTTTCTTT